These T cell receptor beta chains were read from a single sample in a study of T cell responses to AZD1222 COVID-19 vaccine. Method: immunoSEQ multiplex PCR; TCRdb's copy keeps in-frame clones and lacks some. The top ten clones hold roughly 13% of a sample with roughly 120,000 clones, about nine tenths of them seen once. The specimen was peripheral blood, collected on day 0 of AZD1222 vaccination. The receptor source for this set is an adult in good health. Both conserved end residues are part of each CDR3. Rows give clone size only sometimes, using once, few, many, or a class for an expanded clone.

16 . TRBJ2-6 TRBV4-3 CASSGHRGSGANVLTF
12 . TRBJ2-7 TRBV11-2 CASSLDRYEQYF
12 . TRBJ1-1 TRBV28 CASGAQDTEAFF
15 . TRBJ2-7 TRBV5-5 CASSLGKGPRDEQYF
15 . TRBJ2-1 TRBV5-1 CASRPDPGQGNEQFF
14 . TRBJ2-4 TRBV29-1 CSVEDPAGRNIQYF
11 . TRBJ2-2 TRBV2 CASSNTGELFF
13 . TRBJ1-1 TRBV4-1 CASSQRINTEAFF
17 . TRBJ1-5 TRBV4-1 CASSQGPAVLGDQPQHF
8 . TRBJ2-5 TRBV20-1 CSTETQYF
15 . TRBJ2-7 TRBV7-6 CASSLEYDSTYEQYF
14 . TRBJ2-7 TRBV27 CASSLAGRAYEQYF
15 . TRBJ1-5 TRBV2 CASSEILAGSQPQHF
17 once TRBJ2-7 TRBV11-3 CASSLVGVWTDVDEQYF
13 . TRBJ1-1 TRBV13 CASSLGTGVGAFF
14 once TRBJ2-5 TRBV12-5 CASGWDRGGETQYF
16 . TRBJ1-6 TRBV15 CATSRPRGQGESPLHF
13 . TRBJ1-1 TRBV28 CASGDRMNTEAFF
12 . TRBJ1-1 TRBV24-1 CATSDPFGEAFF
13 . TRBJ1-6 TRBV14 CASSQDLESPLHF
15 few TRBJ2-1 TRBV6-5 CASSYSGLTYNEQFF
15 . TRBJ1-1 TRBV3-1/TRBV3-2 CASSQFHRGSEGAFF
13 once TRBJ1-2 TRBV27 CASSYGRLGGYTF
14 . TRBJ2-3 TRBV19 CASSIGSATDTQYF
16 . TRBJ1-2 TRBV5-5 CASSSWTGLFNYGYTF
11 . TRBJ1-2 TRBV12-3/TRBV12-4 CATIFGLGYTF
17 . TRBJ2-6 TRBV18 CASSRIDGPPGANVLTF
15 . TRBJ1-1 TRBV7-2 CASILSPGMNTEAFF
16 . TRBJ2-4 TRBV27 CASSPQLGNLKNIQYF
15 . TRBJ1-5 TRBV19 CASNILPFGNQPQHF
14 . TRBJ1-2 TRBV6-2/TRBV6-3 CASSRTGKNYGYTF
13 . TRBJ1-1 TRBV12-5 CASARQGGKEAFF
15 . TRBJ1-3 TRBV5-4 CASSLDTGSGNTIYF
15 . TRBJ1-5 TRBV4-3 CASSPGPAGNQPQHF
14 . TRBJ2-7 TRBV6-2/TRBV6-3 CASSSPGLVGEQYF
14 . TRBJ2-7 TRBV20-1 CSASLGGNSYEQYF
12 once TRBJ1-2 TRBV28 CASSPGAWRYTF
16 . TRBJ1-5 TRBV6-4 CASSDFHRDSNQPQHF
11 . TRBJ1-1 TRBV29-1 CSVERVTEAFF
14 . TRBJ1-2 TRBV3-1/TRBV3-2 CASSQVNSLYGYTF
12 . TRBJ1-2 TRBV19 CASTRDKKGYTF
11 . TRBJ2-5 TRBV27 CAALGTETQYF
14 . TRBJ1-6 TRBV10-2 CASSETDYNSPLHF
16 . TRBJ2-1 TRBV30 CAWSSARTSGYNEQFF
14 . TRBJ1-2 TRBV7-2 CASSLKISIYGYTF
14 once TRBJ1-1 TRBV25-1 CASSESGRNTEAFF
11 . TRBJ1-2 TRBV5-4 CASSLGTGNTF
17 . TRBJ1-4 TRBV28 CASSLPPGGGQHEKLFF
14 . TRBJ1-1 TRBV19 CASRIRDSPTEAFF
17 . TRBJ1-6 TRBV21-1 CASSKGVDRYSHSPLHF
13 . TRBJ1-2 TRBV12-3/TRBV12-4 CASSLLGSDGYTF
16 once TRBJ1-2 TRBV4-1 CASSQDPARGRTGYTF
16 few TRBJ2-7 TRBV5-1 CASLPGTSGGDYEQYF
15 . TRBJ1-2 TRBV4-3 CASSGERGQWGGYTF